These 22 T cell receptor beta chains originate from one sample sequenced in a study of regulatory T cells in long-lasting Graves disease. In building TCR beta libraries, iRepertoire HTBI primers were used together with Arm-PCR of CDR3 regions. TCRdb reprocessed the multiplex PCR reads via MiXCR and lists one record per CDR3 protein. This repertoire shows 300,000 to 350,000 distinct CDR3 sequences, about 20% found once; its top ten account for less than 35%. As to time point: persistent/refractory GD, antithyroid drugs over 5 years with positive TRAb. RNA isolated from PBMCs was used to make the TCR library. The specimen comprised peripheral blood mononuclear cells (PBMCs), sampled when the disease was refractory, from a patient treated with antithyroid drugs. The receptor source for this set is a female donor with Graves disease.

The rearrangement joins TRBV5-1 to TRBJ2-3, with 8 bases that match TRBD2. Germline V CDR1 and CDR2: SGHRS, YFSETQ. The CDR3 contains 16 residues. Losses at the gene ends were 3 bases for V and 1 base for J; bases not matched to a gene: 7. In nucleotides, the CDR3 is TGCGCCAGCAGCTCCGGGACTAGTTCGGGCACAGATACGCAGTATTTT. Translation: CASSSGTSSGTDTQYF.

As regards this clonotype: A read error may be the cause here, since a much bigger clone is one base away. This chain connects TRBV20-1 to TRBJ1-5, with 7 bases aligning to TRBD1. Germline V lookup: CDR1 DFQATT, CDR2 SNEGSKA (reference sequence). This CDR3 contains 17 residues. DNA for the CDR3: TGCGGTGCTAGAGATTCCCCTTACAGGGGCAGCAATCAGCCCCAGCATTTT. Encoded protein: CGARDSPYRGSNQPQHF.

The rearrangement joins TRBV4-1 to TRBJ1-4; D is unresolved. The germline V gene encodes CDR1 MGHRA and CDR2 YSYEKL. Trimming removed 0 bases at V and 5 bases at J, with 7 bases between. The CDR3 consists of 14 residues. This CDR3 is CASSQDIENEKLFF. CDR3 in DNA: TGCGCCAGCAGCCAAGATATTGAGAATGAAAAACTGTTTTTT.

This clonotype came up many times. The rearrangement links TRBV29-1 to TRBJ1-2; D is undetermined. V was cut by 4 bases and J by 6 bases, with 9 bases left in between. CDR3 length equals 11 residues. Germline V gene lookup returns CDR1 SQVTM and CDR2 ANQGSEA. CDR3 sequence: CSVGLIHGYTF. CDR3 sequence (DNA): TGCAGCGTTGGTCTAATCCATGGCTACACCTTC.

The rearrangement uses TRBV5-4 and TRBJ2-3; possibly TRBD1 for D (5 bases). Germline V gene data show CDR1 as SGHNT and CDR2 as YYREEE (reference sequence). V was clipped by 4 bases and J by 2 bases, with 8 bases between them. This CDR3 has 13 amino acids. In DNA form, the CDR3 reads TGTGCCAGCAGCCAAGGACACACAGATACGCAGTATTTT. This gives the protein CASSQGHTDTQYF.

This clonotype was seen a handful of times. CDR3 region: CASSQDPRTGSLTEAFF. CDR3 coding DNA: TGCGCCAGCAGCCAAGACCCTCGGACAGGTTCGTTGACTGAAGCTTTCTTT. The V call is TRBV4-1, the J call TRBJ1-1; 7 bases match TRBD1. The CDR3 runs to 17 residues. The germline V gene encodes CDR1 MGHRA and CDR2 YSYEKL. V dropped 0 bases and J dropped 5; count of bases not matched to a gene: 12.

This clonotype was observed a handful of times. The chain has TRBV18 and TRBJ1-1; weak D call: TRBD1 (6 bases). Germline V gene sequence: CDR1 KGHSH, CDR2 LQKENI. The CDR3 covers 13 residues. Trimming cost V 5 bases and J 1 base, with 8 bases left between them. The CDR3 loop reads CASSGGENTEAFF. CDR3 coding DNA: TGTGCCAGCTCAGGGGGCGAGAACACTGAAGCTTTCTTT.

This clonotype was seen many times. V gene TRBV6-1 combines with J gene TRBJ1-4; possibly TRBD1 for D (5 bases). The V end was cut by 3 bases, the J end by 5 bases, with 16 bases between. This CDR3 has 16 residues. CDR1 and CDR2 from the germline V gene are MNHNS and SASEGT. CDR3 DNA: TGTGCCAGCAGTGAGAAGGGAGGGGCTTCGAATGAAAAACTGTTTTTT. It codes for CASSEKGGASNEKLFF.

A remark on this clonotype: A far larger clone is one base from this, pointing to a likely read error. The rearrangement joins TRBV6-2 or TRBV6-3 to TRBJ1-6, with D hard to call. The V gene lost 8 bases and the J gene lost 7 bases, with 6 bases spanning the gap. The CDR3 runs to 11 residues. Germline CDR1 reads MNHEY; CDR2 reads SVGEGT. The CDR3 protein is CASPGNSPLHF. The CDR3 DNA is TGTGCCAGCCCGGGGAATTCACCCCTCCACTTT.

CDR3 region: CASSLFSAGTSGRTRAGELFF. The CDR3 nucleotides read TGTGCCAGCAGTTTATTCTCCGCCGGGACTAGCGGGAGGACCCGCGCGGGGGAGCTGTTTTTT. The genes are TRBV27 and TRBJ2-2, with 15 bases identical to TRBD2. The CDR3 has 21 residues. Losses at the gene ends were 1 base for V and 8 bases for J; bases not matched to a gene: 17. Germline CDR1 is MNHEY and CDR2 is SMNVEV (reference sequence).

This clonotype was picked up many times. This chain uses TRBV6-1 with TRBJ1-3; perhaps TRBD1 as D (6 bases). The germline CDR1 and CDR2 sequences are MNHNS and SASEGT. V was pared by 6 bases and J by 0 bases, with 9 bases between. This CDR3 spans 14 amino acids. CDR3 sequence (DNA): TGTGCCAGCAGGCAACAGGGCTCTGGAAACACCATATATTTT. It translates to CASRQQGSGNTIYF.

In its sample, this clonotype was seen many times. This chain connects TRBV28 to TRBJ1-1, with unresolved D. The germline CDR1 and CDR2 sequences are MDHEN and SYDVKM. The CDR3 has 11 amino acids. Trimming took 7 bases from V and 5 from J, leaving 8 bases between them. The CDR3 loop reads CASTVGTEAFF. Here the CDR3 DNA reads TGTGCCAGCACCGTAGGAACTGAAGCTTTCTTT.

This chain uses TRBV3-1 with TRBJ1-4, with D unclear. This CDR3 is built from 14 residues. The ends were cut back, 0 bases at V and 3 bases at J, with 5 bases in the middle. Germline-derived CDR1 and CDR2 are LGHDT and YNNKEL (reference sequence). The chain's CDR3 is CASSQDRSNEKLFF. The CDR3 DNA follows: TGTGCCAGCAGCCAAGACAGATCTAATGAAAAACTGTTTTTT.

The chain recombines TRBV9 with TRBJ1-4; D call uncertain. Deletions cut 0 bases from V and 6 bases from J, with 12 bases between. Germline V gene lookup returns CDR1 SGDLS and CDR2 YYNGEE. The CDR3 runs to 15 residues. Here the CDR3 reads CASSVGGQFYEKLFF. The CDR3, as DNA: TGTGCCAGCAGCGTAGGAGGTCAGTTCTATGAAAAACTGTTTTTT.

This clonotype was seen repeatedly, ten times or more. The gene calls are TRBV12-3 or TRBV12-4 and TRBJ2-7; no clear D. The V gene lost 2 bases and the J gene lost 1 base, with 9 bases spanning the gap. This CDR3 is built from 14 residues. The CDR3 sequence is CASSLRAESYEQYF. CDR3 DNA sequence: TGTGCCAGCAGTTTAAGGGCAGAATCCTACGAGCAGTACTTC.

The sample holds many counts of this clonotype. This chain joins TRBV6-5 and TRBJ2-7, with D possibly matching TRBD2 (6 bases). Germline V gene lookup returns CDR1 MNHEY and CDR2 SVGAGI. V gave up 2 bases and J gave up 2 bases, with 13 bases separating them. The CDR3 spans 15 residues. The CDR3 loop reads CASSYGGGLAYEQYF. CDR3 in DNA: TGTGCCAGCAGTTACGGGGGAGGACTGGCCTACGAGCAGTACTTC.

This clonotype was seen many times. The chain carries TRBV25-1 and TRBJ1-1; D unclear. The CDR3 totals 15 residues. V was trimmed by 3 bases and J by 0 bases, leaving 11 bases between them. CDR1 and CDR2 from the germline V gene are MGHDK and SYGVNS. The CDR3 loop is CASSDNYRLNTEAFF. Here the CDR3 DNA reads TGTGCCAGCAGTGATAACTATCGGCTGAACACTGAAGCTTTCTTT.

The chain links TRBV7-2 to TRBJ2-2; 8 bases fit TRBD2. This CDR3 spans 16 amino acids. The V gene end was trimmed by 4 bases and the J gene end by 0 bases; junction bases not matched to a gene: 4. Per the germline V gene, CDR1 is SGHTA and CDR2 is FQGNSA. CDR3 amino acids: CASSSSTSANTGELFF. CDR3 nucleotides: TGTGCCAGCAGCTCATCGACTAGCGCGAACACCGGGGAGCTGTTTTTT.

The chain employs TRBV6-1 and TRBJ1-6; 8 positions agree with TRBD1. Trimming took 5 bases from V and 0 from J; bases not matched to a gene: 3. CDR3 size: 16 residues. Germline values: CDR1 MNHNS, CDR2 SASEGT. CDR3 nucleotides: TGTGCCAGCAGTCCCGGGACAGGCTCCTATAATTCACCCCTCCACTTT. It translates to CASSPGTGSYNSPLHF.

The rearrangement uses TRBV6-5 and TRBJ1-6; D might be TRBD1 (6 bases). The V and J ends lost 2 bases and 9 bases respectively, with 17 bases between them. CDR1 MNHEY and CDR2 SVGAGI come from the germline V gene. The CDR3 totals 16 residues. CDR3 DNA: TGTGCCAGCAGTTACAGGACAGCGGGGACCGGTTCACCCCTCCACTTT. It codes for CASSYRTAGTGSPLHF.

This clonotype showed up many times. This chain connects TRBV5-6 to TRBJ2-7; 7 positions match TRBD1. CDR1 and CDR2 from the germline V gene are SGHDT and YYEEEE. Losses at the gene ends were 4 bases for V and 6 bases for J; bases not matched to a gene: 4. The CDR3 is 12 amino acids. This CDR3 reads CASSTYRGEQYF. CDR3 bases: TGTGCCAGCAGCACCTACAGGGGCGAGCAGTACTTC.

Of note for this clonotype: A read error is possible here, since a much larger clone lies one base away. Here the CDR3 reads CAISYRGPSNQPQHF. The DNA of the CDR3 is TGTGCCATCAGTTACAGGGGCCCCTCCAATCAGCCCCAGCATTTT. The V call is TRBV10-3, the J call TRBJ1-5; 7 nucleotides match TRBD1. Germline V CDR1 and CDR2: ENHRY, SYGVKD. The CDR3 loop spans 15 amino acids. The junction had 7 bases not matched to a gene; V was cut back by 5 bases and J by 3 bases.